This T cell receptor (beta chain) was profiled in a study of early T cells in non-severe SARS-CoV-2 infection. TCRdb called the 5' RACE reads again in MiXCR, with one record for every CDR3 protein. The data show 15,000 to 25,000 distinct CDR3 sequences, approximately 4.1% seen once. Germline lookup yields CDR1 SGHTA and CDR2 FQGNSA. The CDR3 has 15 residues. The V gene end was trimmed by 5 bases and the J gene end by 8 bases; junction bases not matched to a gene: 7. This clonotype rates as medium-sized. The sequenced sample consisted of whole blood. The V gene is TRBV7-2, the J gene TRBJ1-6, with TRBD1 identical over 9 bases. This TCR derives from an adult who was a healthcare worker with PCR-confirmed SARS-CoV-2 infection or an uninfected control (not recorded which). CDR3 region: CASSPTGQGHSPLHF. CDR3 nucleotides: TGTGCCAGCAGCCCCACGGGACAGGGACATTCACCCCTCCACTTT.